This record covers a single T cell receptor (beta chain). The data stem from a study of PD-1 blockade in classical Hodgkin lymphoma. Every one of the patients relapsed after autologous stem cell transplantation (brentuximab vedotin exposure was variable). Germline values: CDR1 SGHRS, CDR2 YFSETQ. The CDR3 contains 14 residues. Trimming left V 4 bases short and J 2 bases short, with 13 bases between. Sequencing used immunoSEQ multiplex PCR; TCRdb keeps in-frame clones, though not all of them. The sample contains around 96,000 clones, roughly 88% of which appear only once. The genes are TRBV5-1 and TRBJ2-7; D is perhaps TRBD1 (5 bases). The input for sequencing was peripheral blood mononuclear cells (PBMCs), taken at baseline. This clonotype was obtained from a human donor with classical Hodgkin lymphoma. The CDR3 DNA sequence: TGCGCCAGCAGCCCCCCCAGGGCCCCCTACGAGCAGTACTTC. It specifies CASSPPRAPYEQYF.